The clone carrying this T cell receptor beta chain came up many times. Antigen specificity is unknown. Unique molecular identifiers tagged the TCRbeta library. MiXCR, applied by TCRdb to the PCR reads, yields one record per CDR3 protein. The sample shows a few hundred thousand distinct CDR3 sequences, 10% to 15% of them seen only once. This entry belongs to a study of T-cell reconstitution after alpha-beta-depleted transplantation in children. Study findings and constraints: At day 60, the high TCRbeta diversity found in some patients originated from recipient T cells and thymic progenitors that had survived. The study reportedly traced alpha-beta T cells about two months after transplant to several hundred expanded graft clones.

This TCR came from a male patient aged 5 to 17 who had a stem cell transplant for acute myeloid leukemia, so the T cells may come from the graft donor. The specimen comprised PBMCs, mostly from graft donor cells, sampled 360 days after TCRalphabeta/CD19-depleted stem cell transplant.

CDR3: CASSPPGQNYEQYF. The CDR3 nucleotides are TGTGCCAGCTCACCGCCGGGACAGAACTACGAGCAGTACTTC. The gene calls are TRBV18 and TRBJ2-7; 7 nucleotides align to TRBD1. V gave up 3 bases and J gave up 3 bases; unmatched junction bases: 5. The CDR3 contains 14 residues. Looked up from germline, CDR1 is KGHSH and CDR2 is LQKENI.